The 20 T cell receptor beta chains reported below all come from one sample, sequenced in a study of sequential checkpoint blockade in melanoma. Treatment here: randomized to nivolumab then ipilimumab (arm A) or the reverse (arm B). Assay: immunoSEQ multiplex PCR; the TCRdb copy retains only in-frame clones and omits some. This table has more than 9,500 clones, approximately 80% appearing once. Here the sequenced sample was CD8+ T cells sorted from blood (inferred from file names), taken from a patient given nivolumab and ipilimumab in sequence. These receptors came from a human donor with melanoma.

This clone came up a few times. The CDR3 spells CASSEAGHHEQYF. Here the CDR3 DNA reads TGTGCCAGCAGTGAGGCAGGGCACCACGAGCAGTACTTC. The chain joins TRBV6-1 to TRBJ2-7; possible D gene TRBD1, 5 bases. V dropped 3 bases and J dropped 5 bases, with 11 bases sitting between them. Germline V gene sequence: CDR1 MNHNS, CDR2 SASEGT. CDR3 length: 13 amino acids.

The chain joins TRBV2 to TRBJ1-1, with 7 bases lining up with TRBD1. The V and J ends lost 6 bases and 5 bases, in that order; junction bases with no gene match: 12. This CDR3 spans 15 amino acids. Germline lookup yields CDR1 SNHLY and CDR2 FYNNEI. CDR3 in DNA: TGTGCCAGCAGGGACAGGTACGGATTCGGGACTGAAGCTTTCTTT. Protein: CASRDRYGFGTEAFF.

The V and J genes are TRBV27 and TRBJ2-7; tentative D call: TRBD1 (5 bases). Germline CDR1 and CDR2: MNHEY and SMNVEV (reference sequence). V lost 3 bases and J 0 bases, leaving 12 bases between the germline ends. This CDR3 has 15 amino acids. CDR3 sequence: CASSLTRVVSYEQYF. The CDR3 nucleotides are TGTGCCAGCAGTTTGACCAGGGTGGTCTCCTACGAGCAGTACTTC.

For the CDR3, the DNA is TGTGCCAGCAGCTTGTCGGCTAATGAAAAACTGTTTTTT. Its protein is CASSLSANEKLFF. The gene calls are TRBV5-6 and TRBJ1-4, with D uncertain. The CDR3 has 13 residues. V dropped 1 base and J dropped 3 bases, with 4 bases sitting between them. Germline lookup yields CDR1 SGHDT and CDR2 YYEEEE.

The CDR3 nucleotides are TGCGCCAGCAGCCCCGGGGGACTAGCGGGAGGGCGAGTCAGTGAGCAGTTCTTC. Amino acid sequence: CASSPGGLAGGRVSEQFF. This chain links TRBV4-1 with TRBJ2-1; 16 bases align to TRBD2. Germline V lookup: CDR1 MGHRA, CDR2 YSYEKL. After removal of 4 bases from V and 9 bases from J, the junction contained 12 bases not matched to a gene. CDR3 length: 18 residues.

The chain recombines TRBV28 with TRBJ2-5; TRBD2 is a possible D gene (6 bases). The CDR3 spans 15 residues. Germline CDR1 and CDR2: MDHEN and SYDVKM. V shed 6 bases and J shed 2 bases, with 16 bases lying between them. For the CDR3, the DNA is TGTGCCAGCAGCACTCGGGACTTTGCACAAGAGACCCAGTACTTC. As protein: CASSTRDFAQETQYF.

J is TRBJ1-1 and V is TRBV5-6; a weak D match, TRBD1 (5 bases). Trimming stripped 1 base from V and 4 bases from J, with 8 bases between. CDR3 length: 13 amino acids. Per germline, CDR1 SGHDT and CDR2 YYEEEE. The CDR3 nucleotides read TGTGCCAGCAGCTTGTGGGGCGGCACTGAAGCTTTCTTT. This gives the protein CASSLWGGTEAFF.

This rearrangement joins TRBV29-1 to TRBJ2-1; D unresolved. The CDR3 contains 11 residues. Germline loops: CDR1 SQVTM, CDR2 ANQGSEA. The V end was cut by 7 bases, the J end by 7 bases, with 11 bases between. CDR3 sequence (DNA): TGCAGCGCCCCTGGGCCTAATGAGCAGTTCTTC. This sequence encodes CSAPGPNEQFF.

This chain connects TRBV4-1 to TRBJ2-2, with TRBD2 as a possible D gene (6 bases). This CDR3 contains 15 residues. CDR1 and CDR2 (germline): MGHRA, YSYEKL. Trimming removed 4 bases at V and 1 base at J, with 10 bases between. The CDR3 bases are TGCGCCAGCAGCCTACCGGAGGGGAACACCGGGGAGCTGTTTTTT. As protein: CASSLPEGNTGELFF.

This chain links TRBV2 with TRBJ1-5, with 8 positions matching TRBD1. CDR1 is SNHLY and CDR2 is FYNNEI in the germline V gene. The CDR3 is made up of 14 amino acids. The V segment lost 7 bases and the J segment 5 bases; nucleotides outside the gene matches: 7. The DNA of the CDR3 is TGTGCCAGCACCTCACAGGGGGACTATCAGCCCCAGCATTTT. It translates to CASTSQGDYQPQHF.

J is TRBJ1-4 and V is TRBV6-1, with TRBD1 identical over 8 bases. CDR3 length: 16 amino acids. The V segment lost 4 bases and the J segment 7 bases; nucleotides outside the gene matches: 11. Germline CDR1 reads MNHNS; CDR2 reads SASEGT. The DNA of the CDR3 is TGTGCCAGCAGTGGGGGACAGGCCTCAGTCGGTGAAAAACTGTTTTTT. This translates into CASSGGQASVGEKLFF.

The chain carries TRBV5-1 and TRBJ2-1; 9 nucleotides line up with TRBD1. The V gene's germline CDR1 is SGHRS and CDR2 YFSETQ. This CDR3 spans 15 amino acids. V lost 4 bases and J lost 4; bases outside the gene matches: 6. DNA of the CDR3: TGCGCCAGCAGCCCGGACAGGGGCTCATACAATGAGCAGTTCTTC. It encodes CASSPDRGSYNEQFF. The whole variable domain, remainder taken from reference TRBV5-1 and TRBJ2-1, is KAGVTQTPRYLIKTRGQQVTLSCSPISGHRSVSWYQQTPGQGLQFLFEYFSETQRNKGNFPGRFSGRQFSNSRSEMNVSTLELGDSALYLCASSPDRGSYNEQFFGPGTRLTVL.

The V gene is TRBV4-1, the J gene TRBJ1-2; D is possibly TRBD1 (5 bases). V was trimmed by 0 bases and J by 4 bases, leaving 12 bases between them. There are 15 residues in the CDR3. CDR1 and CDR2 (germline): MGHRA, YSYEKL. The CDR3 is CASSQDRANIYGYTF. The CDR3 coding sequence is TGCGCCAGCAGCCAAGACAGGGCAAACATCTATGGCTACACCTTC.

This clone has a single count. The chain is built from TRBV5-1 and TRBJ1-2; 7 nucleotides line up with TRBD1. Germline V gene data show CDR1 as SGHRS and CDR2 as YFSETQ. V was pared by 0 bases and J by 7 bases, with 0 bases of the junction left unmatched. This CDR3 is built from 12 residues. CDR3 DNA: TGCGCCAGCAGCTTGGAGGGGGCTGGCTACACCTTC. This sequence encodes CASSLEGAGYTF.

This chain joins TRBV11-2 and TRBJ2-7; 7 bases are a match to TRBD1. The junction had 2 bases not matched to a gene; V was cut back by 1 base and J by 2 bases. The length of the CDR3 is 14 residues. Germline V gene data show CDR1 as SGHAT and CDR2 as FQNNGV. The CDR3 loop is CASSLGGQTYEQYF. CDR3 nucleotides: TGTGCCAGCAGCTTAGGGGGACAGACCTACGAGCAGTACTTC.

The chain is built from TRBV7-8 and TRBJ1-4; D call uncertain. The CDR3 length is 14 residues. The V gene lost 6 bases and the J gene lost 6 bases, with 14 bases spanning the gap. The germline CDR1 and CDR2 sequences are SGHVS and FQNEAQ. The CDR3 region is CASRNRGSDEKLFF. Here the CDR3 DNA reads TGTGCCAGCAGAAACCGGGGATCAGATGAAAAACTGTTTTTT.

CDR3 in DNA: TGTGCCAGCAGTGGGAGTAGCGGCCAATACAATGAGCAGTTCTTC. Amino acid sequence: CASSGSSGQYNEQFF. V and J are TRBV6-4 and TRBJ2-1, with a tentative D call TRBD2 (6 bases). The V gene's germline CDR1 is MRHNA and CDR2 SNTAGT. This CDR3 is built from 15 residues. Deletions cut 4 bases from V and 4 bases from J, with 14 bases between.

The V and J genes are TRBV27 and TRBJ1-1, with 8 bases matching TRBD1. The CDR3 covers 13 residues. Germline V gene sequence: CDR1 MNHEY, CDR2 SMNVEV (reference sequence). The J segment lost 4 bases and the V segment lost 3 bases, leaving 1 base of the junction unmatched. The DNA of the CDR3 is TGTGCCAGCAGTTTTACAGGGGGCACTGAAGCTTTCTTT. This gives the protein CASSFTGGTEAFF.

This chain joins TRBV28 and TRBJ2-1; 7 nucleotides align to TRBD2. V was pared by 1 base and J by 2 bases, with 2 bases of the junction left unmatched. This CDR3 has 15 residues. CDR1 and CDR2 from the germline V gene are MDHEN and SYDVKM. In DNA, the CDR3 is TGTGCCAGCAGTTTATTGGCGGGGGCCTACAATGAGCAGTTCTTC. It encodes CASSLLAGAYNEQFF.

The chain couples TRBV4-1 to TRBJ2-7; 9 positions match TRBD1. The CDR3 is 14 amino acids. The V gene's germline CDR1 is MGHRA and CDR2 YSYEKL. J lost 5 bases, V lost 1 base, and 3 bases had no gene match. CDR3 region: CASSQGGQGNEQYF. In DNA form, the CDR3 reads TGCGCCAGCAGCCAAGGGGGACAGGGTAACGAGCAGTACTTC.